What follows is one TCR beta chain and its context. Repertoires were generated with immunoSEQ multiplex PCR, while TCRdb's copy carries only in-frame clones and drops some. The top ten clones hold around 0.97% of a sample with some 310,000 clones, roughly 89% of them seen once. Per germline, CDR1 MDHEN and CDR2 SYDVKM. Losses at the gene ends were 8 bases for V and 4 bases for J; bases not matched to a gene: 5. The CDR3 consists of 15 residues. The record originates from a study of blood T cell repertoires in COVID-19. Study-level background: T cells, B-cell-depleted T cells, or PBMCs provided the cDNA or gDNA that served as material.

The sample was peripheral blood. The origin of this receptor is a woman aged 40-49 years with COVID-19, enrolled during active disease. The rearrangement uses TRBV28 and TRBJ2-1; 13 bases agree with TRBD2. Here the CDR3 DNA reads TGTGCCAGCGGGACTAGCGGGATAGGGTACAATGAGCAGTTCTTC. Its translation: CASGTSGIGYNEQFF.